Following are 13 T cell receptor beta chains from one sample sequenced in a study of beta chain features in type 1 diabetes. General study findings and limits: Shorter TCRB CDR3s, moderately but significantly so, marked every one of the four CD4+ subsets in Type 1 diabetes patients.

No antigen is known for these receptors. The isolated RNA, all of it, was reverse transcribed, so expressed TCRB transcripts were what got sequenced. Generated by immunoSEQ multiplex PCR, the TCRdb table keeps only in-frame clones and is missing some. The table includes about 650,000 clones, 12% detected once. Sequencing input: naive CD4+ T cells from blood. These receptors originate from a man aged 30 to 45 with type 1 diabetes.

The chain links TRBV2 to TRBJ1-1; 7 nucleotides agree with TRBD1. The CDR3 extends over 16 amino acids. Germline lookup yields CDR1 SNHLY and CDR2 FYNNEI. V lost 7 bases, J lost 1 base, and 12 bases stayed unmatched. CDR3 in amino acids: CASISLANRGNTEAFF. DNA of the CDR3: TGTGCCAGCATCTCCCTCGCCAACAGGGGGAACACTGAAGCTTTCTTT. Looking up the rest from reference TRBV2 and TRBJ1-1 gives the full variable domain: EPEVTQTPSHQVTQMGQEVILRCVPISNHLYFYWYRQILGQKVEFLVSFYNNEISEKSEIFDDQFSVERPDGSNFTLKIRSTKLEDSAMYFCASISLANRGNTEAFFGQGTRLTVV.

This clone was counted between two and nine times. The chain employs TRBV7-2 and TRBJ2-7, with D perhaps matching TRBD2 (6 bases). The CDR3 is 13 residues long. Germline V gene data show CDR1 as SGHTA and CDR2 as FQGNSA. V was pared by 4 bases and J by 3 bases, with 10 bases between. Written as DNA, the CDR3 is TGTGCCAGCAGCTCCGGGACTTTCTACGAGCAGTACTTC. Amino acid sequence: CASSSGTFYEQYF.

This chain links TRBV27 with TRBJ2-1; possible D gene TRBD1, 6 bases. Germline CDR1 and CDR2: MNHEY and SMNVEV (reference sequence). This CDR3 has 14 amino acids. Trimming cost V 2 bases and J 5 bases, with 10 bases left between them. CDR3 residues: CASSLAQGNNEQFF. The CDR3 DNA reads as TGTGCCAGCAGTTTAGCGCAGGGGAACAATGAGCAGTTCTTC.

There are a few counts of this clone. This sequence joins TRBV6-1 and TRBJ2-3; TRBD1 agrees at 9 bases. Germline values: CDR1 MNHNS, CDR2 SASEGT. The trim removed 3 bases at V and 2 bases at J, leaving 12 bases unmatched. This CDR3 contains 18 residues. The CDR3 spells CASSDRTGVALNTDTQYF. CDR3 nucleotide sequence: TGTGCCAGCAGTGACCGGACAGGGGTTGCTTTGAACACAGATACGCAGTATTTT.

The CDR3 DNA sequence: TGTGCCAGCAGTCAGGCCGGGGGGGAGACCCAGTACTTC. Amino acid sequence: CASSQAGGETQYF. The chain couples TRBV6-5 to TRBJ2-5; 7 nucleotides align to TRBD2. J lost 5 bases, V lost 5 bases, and 5 bases had no gene match. The germline V gene has CDR1 MNHEY and CDR2 SVGAGI. This CDR3 spans 13 amino acids.

The chain uses TRBV2 and TRBJ1-1; 9 bases are a match to TRBD1. The CDR3 extends over 14 amino acids. The J segment lost 2 bases and the V segment lost 5 bases, leaving 3 bases of the junction unmatched. In germline, CDR1 is SNHLY, CDR2 FYNNEI. The CDR3 reads CASSRTGVNTEAFF. CDR3 DNA sequence: TGTGCCAGCAGTCGGACAGGGGTAAACACTGAAGCTTTCTTT.

This clone has more than one count but fewer than ten. The J gene is TRBJ2-3, the V gene TRBV5-1, with a weak D call TRBD2 (6 bases). With 0 bases removed from V and 0 bases from J, the gap between germline ends came to 11 bases. Germline CDR1 reads SGHRS; CDR2 reads YFSETQ. The CDR3 spans 16 residues. CDR3 loop: CASSLVTGTSTDTQYF. The DNA of the CDR3 is TGCGCCAGCAGCTTGGTGACGGGGACTAGCACAGATACGCAGTATTTT.

This clone showed up just a few times. The gene calls are TRBV28 and TRBJ2-1; TRBD1 matches 8 bases. The J segment lost 8 bases and the V segment lost 8 bases, leaving 8 bases of the junction unmatched. The CDR3 is made up of 13 amino acids. Germline CDR1 reads MDHEN; CDR2 reads SYDVKM. The CDR3 here is CASRAGGIDEQFF. CDR3 DNA sequence: TGTGCCAGCCGGGCAGGGGGCATCGATGAGCAGTTCTTC.

This clone was picked up a small number of times. This CDR3 is CASIRGETQYF. CDR3 in DNA: TGTGCCAGCATAAGAGGAGAGACCCAGTACTTC. This chain connects TRBV25-1 to TRBJ2-5; unclear D gene. The CDR3 runs 11 residues. Trimming cost V 7 bases and J 4 bases, with 7 bases left between them. Germline V gives CDR1 MGHDK, CDR2 SYGVNS.

This clone was seen only a few times. The chain carries TRBV2 and TRBJ1-4; TRBD1 aligns across 7 bases. V was pared by 7 bases and J by 6 bases, with 5 bases of the junction left unmatched. The CDR3 runs 13 residues. Germline V gene lookup returns CDR1 SNHLY and CDR2 FYNNEI. The CDR3 DNA sequence: TGTGCCAGCAACAGGGGTAGTGATGAAAAACTGTTTTTT. It is translated as CASNRGSDEKLFF.

This clone came up a few times. J is TRBJ2-5 and V is TRBV28, with TRBD2 matching 8 bases. The CDR3 has 15 amino acids. J gave up 0 bases and V 8 bases, and 8 bases lay outside the gene matches. Germline CDR1 MDHEN, CDR2 SYDVKM. The CDR3 here is CASLRGGRYQETQYF. DNA for the CDR3: TGTGCCAGCCTCCGGGGGGGCAGGTACCAAGAGACCCAGTACTTC.

This clone was detected a few times. CDR3 coding DNA: TGTGCCAGCAGCTTAAACGGGTTGAGAGAGACCCAGTACTTC. This translates into CASSLNGLRETQYF. The chain combines TRBV7-2 with TRBJ2-5; D unclear. Germline V gene sequence: CDR1 SGHTA, CDR2 FQGNSA. V was shortened by 2 bases and J by 4 bases, with 11 bases between the two germline ends. The CDR3 spans 14 residues.

In this sample, this clone turned up a few times. V and J are TRBV11-2 and TRBJ2-3; 8 nucleotides agree with TRBD2. Germline trimming cut 7 bases from V and 6 bases from J; bases unmatched to any gene: 6. Germline assignment: CDR1 SGHAT and CDR2 FQNNGV. The CDR3 is made up of 13 amino acids. For the CDR3, the DNA is TGTGCCAGCATCCCGGGCGGGGGGGATACGCAGTATTTT. Protein: CASIPGGGDTQYF.